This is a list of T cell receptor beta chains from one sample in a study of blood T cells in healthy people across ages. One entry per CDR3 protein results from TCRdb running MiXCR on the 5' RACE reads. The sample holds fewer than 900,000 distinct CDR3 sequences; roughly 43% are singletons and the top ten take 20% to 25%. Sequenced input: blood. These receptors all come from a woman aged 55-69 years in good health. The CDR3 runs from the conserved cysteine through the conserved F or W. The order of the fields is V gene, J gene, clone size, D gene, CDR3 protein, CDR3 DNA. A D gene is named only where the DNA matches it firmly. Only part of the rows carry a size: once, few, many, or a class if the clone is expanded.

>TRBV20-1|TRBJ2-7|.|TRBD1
CSARDRGRVYEQYF
TGCAGTGCTAGAGACAGGGGGCGAGTCTACGAGCAGTACTTC
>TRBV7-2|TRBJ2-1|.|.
CASSLEGEGVGLLYGYEQFF
TGTGCCAGCAGCTTAGAGGGGGAGGGAGTGGGCCTTTTGTATGGCTATGAGCAGTTCTTC
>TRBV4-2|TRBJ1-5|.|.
CASSQRGGQLNSNQPQHF
TGTGCCAGCAGCCAAAGGGGAGGACAGCTTAATAGCAATCAGCCCCAGCATTTT
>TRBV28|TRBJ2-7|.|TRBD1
CASSGTVRYEQYF
TGTGCCAGCTCCGGGACAGTTCGTTACGAGCAGTACTTC
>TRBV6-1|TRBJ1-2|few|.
CASSEGSRQFRGGYTF
TGTGCCAGCAGTGAAGGGTCGAGACAGTTCCGCGGGGGCTACACCTTC
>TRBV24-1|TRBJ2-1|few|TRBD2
CATSEGSGSSYNEQFF
TGTGCCACCAGTGAAGGTAGCGGGAGCTCCTACAATGAGCAGTTCTTC
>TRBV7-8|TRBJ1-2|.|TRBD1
CASSRQGRGRGYTF
TGTGCCAGCAGTCGACAGGGGCGAGGTAGAGGCTACACCTTC
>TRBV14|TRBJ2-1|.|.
CASSPNYYNEQFF
TGTGCCAGCAGCCCGAACTACTACAATGAGCAGTTCTTC
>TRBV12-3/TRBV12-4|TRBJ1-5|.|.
CASSLAGAQPQHF
TGTGCCAGCAGTTTGGCAGGGGCTCAGCCCCAGCATTTT
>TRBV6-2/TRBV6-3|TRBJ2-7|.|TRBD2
CASIYSGSSYEQYF
TGTGCCAGCATTTATAGCGGGAGCTCCTACGAGCAGTACTTC
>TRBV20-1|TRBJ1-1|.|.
CSASDSTGSTEAFF
TGCAGTGCCTCGGACTCTACAGGGAGCACTGAAGCTTTCTTT
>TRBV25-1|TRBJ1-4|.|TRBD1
CASSEPWDRPNEKLFF
TGTGCCAGCAGTGAACCCTGGGACAGACCTAATGAAAAACTGTTTTTT
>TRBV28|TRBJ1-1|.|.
CASTTAIGGEGTEAFF
TGTGCCAGCACGACAGCAATCGGAGGGGAGGGCACTGAAGCTTTCTTT
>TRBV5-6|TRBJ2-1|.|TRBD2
CASRKSGGPYNEQFF
TGTGCCAGCAGGAAAAGCGGGGGCCCATACAATGAGCAGTTCTTC
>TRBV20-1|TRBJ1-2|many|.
CSAREAQGSSTNYGYTF
TGCAGTGCCAGAGAGGCCCAGGGTTCCTCCACTAACTATGGCTACACCTTC
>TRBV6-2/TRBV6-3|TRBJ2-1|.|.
CTSTRDSYNEQFF
TGTACCAGCACCCGGGACTCTTACAATGAGCAGTTCTTC
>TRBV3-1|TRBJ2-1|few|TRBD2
CASSPGLAGDTYNEQFF
TGTGCCAGCAGCCCCGGACTAGCGGGGGATACCTACAATGAGCAGTTCTTC
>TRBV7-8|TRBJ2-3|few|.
CASTLLLSWEDTQYF
TGTGCCAGCACTCTACTTCTGAGCTGGGAAGATACGCAGTATTTT
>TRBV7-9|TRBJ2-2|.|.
CASSKWTPANTGELFF
TGTGCCAGCAGCAAGTGGACACCCGCGAACACCGGGGAGCTGTTTTTT
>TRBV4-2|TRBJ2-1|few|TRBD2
CASSQHTSGTTSYNEQFF
TGTGCCAGCAGCCAGCACACCTCCGGGACTACTTCCTACAATGAGCAGTTCTTC
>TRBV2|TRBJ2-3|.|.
CASSDGLVRTDTQYF
TGTGCCAGCAGTGACGGCCTAGTCCGCACAGATACGCAGTATTTT
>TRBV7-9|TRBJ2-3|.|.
CASSPLQADTQYF
TGTGCCAGCAGCCCTCTCCAGGCGGATACGCAGTATTTT
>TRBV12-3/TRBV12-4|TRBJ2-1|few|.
CASSSARESYNEQFF
TGTGCCAGCAGTTCGGCCCGGGAGTCCTACAATGAGCAGTTCTTC
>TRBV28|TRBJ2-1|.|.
CASSLVGASPSNEQFF
TGTGCCAGCAGTTTGGTCGGGGCTAGCCCCTCCAATGAGCAGTTCTTC
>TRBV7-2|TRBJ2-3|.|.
CASSLARTTDTQYF
TGTGCCAGCAGCTTAGCGAGGACAACAGATACGCAGTATTTT
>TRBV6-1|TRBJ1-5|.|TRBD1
CASRDGQGADQPQHF
TGTGCCAGCAGGGACGGACAGGGGGCGGATCAGCCCCAGCATTTT
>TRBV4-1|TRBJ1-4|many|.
CASSQDPRKGWEKLFF
TGCGCCAGCAGCCAAGACCCACGGAAAGGGTGGGAAAAACTGTTTTTT
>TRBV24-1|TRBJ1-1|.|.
CATSDSTGGNTEAFF
TGTGCCACCAGTGATTCGACAGGAGGGAACACTGAAGCTTTCTTT
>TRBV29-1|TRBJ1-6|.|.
CSVEDIVGNSPLHF
TGCAGCGTTGAAGATATAGTCGGTAATTCACCCCTCCACTTT
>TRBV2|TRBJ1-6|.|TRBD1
CASSDLTGGNSPLHF
TGTGCCAGCAGTGACCTGACAGGGGGGAATTCACCCCTCCACTTT
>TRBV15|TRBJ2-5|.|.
CATSRAGTVREQYF
TGTGCCACCAGCAGAGCGGGGACAGTTCGGGAGCAGTACTTC
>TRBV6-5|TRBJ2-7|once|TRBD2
CASSFISGGRSDEQYF
TGTGCCAGCAGTTTCATTAGCGGGGGTAGGTCGGATGAGCAGTACTTC
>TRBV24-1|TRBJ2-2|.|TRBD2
CATQRDSAGELFF
TGTGCCACCCAGCGGGATTCTGCCGGGGAGCTGTTTTTT
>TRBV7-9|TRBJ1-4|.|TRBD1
CASSPWDRDEKLFF
TGTGCCAGCAGCCCCTGGGACAGAGATGAAAAACTGTTTTTT
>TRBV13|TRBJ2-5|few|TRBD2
CASSLLTSGSQYQETQYF
TGTGCCAGCAGCCTATTAACTAGCGGGAGCCAGTACCAAGAGACCCAGTACTTC
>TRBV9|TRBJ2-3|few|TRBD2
CASSLRWRGGTDTQYF
TGTGCCAGCAGCCTGAGATGGCGGGGGGGAACAGATACGCAGTATTTT
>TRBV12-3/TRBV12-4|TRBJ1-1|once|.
CVSRHREATEAFF
TGTGTCAGCAGGCACAGGGAGGCCACTGAAGCTTTCTTT
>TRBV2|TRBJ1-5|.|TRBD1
CASSPDRRDQPQHF
TGTGCCAGCAGTCCGGACAGGAGAGATCAGCCCCAGCATTTT
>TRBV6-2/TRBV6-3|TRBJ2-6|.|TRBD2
CATGTGTSTSGANVLTF
TGTGCCACCGGAACCGGGACTAGCACCTCTGGGGCCAACGTCCTGACTTTC
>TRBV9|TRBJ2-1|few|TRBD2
CASSVEREREGDEQFF
TGTGCCAGCAGCGTAGAAAGGGAGCGGGAGGGCGATGAGCAGTTCTTC
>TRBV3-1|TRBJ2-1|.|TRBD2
CASRPSGLPYNEQFF
TGTGCCAGCAGACCTAGCGGGCTACCCTACAATGAGCAGTTCTTC
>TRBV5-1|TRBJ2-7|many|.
CASSLTGTETAEQYF
TGCGCCAGCAGCTTAACCGGGACGGAAACTGCCGAGCAGTACTTC
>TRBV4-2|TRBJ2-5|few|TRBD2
CASSPRDYATEETQYF
TGTGCCAGCAGCCCCCGGGACTACGCTACCGAAGAGACCCAGTACTTC
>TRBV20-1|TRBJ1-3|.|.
CSASGGSGNTIYF
TGCAGTGCTAGTGGGGGCTCTGGAAACACCATATATTTT
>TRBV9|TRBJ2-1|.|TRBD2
CASSSRSGVYNEQFF
TGTGCCAGCAGCAGCCGGAGCGGGGTCTACAATGAGCAGTTCTTC
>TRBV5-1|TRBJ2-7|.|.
CASSVAGIQYEQYF
TGCGCCAGCAGCGTGGCAGGGATACAATACGAGCAGTACTTC
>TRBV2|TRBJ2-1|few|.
CASRGDHNEQFF
TGTGCCAGCAGGGGCGATCACAATGAGCAGTTCTTC
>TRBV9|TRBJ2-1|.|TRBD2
CASSAGTSGIRRGNEQFF
TGTGCCAGCAGTGCCGGGACTAGCGGGATCAGGAGGGGTAATGAGCAGTTCTTC
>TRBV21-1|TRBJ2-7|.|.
CASSFPGQGTYEQYF
TGTGCCAGCAGCTTCCCGGGACAGGGGACCTACGAGCAGTACTTC
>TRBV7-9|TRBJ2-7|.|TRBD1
CASSPLTGDKEQYF
TGTGCCAGCAGCCCCCTGACAGGGGATAAGGAGCAGTACTTC